The clone carrying this T cell receptor beta chain was observed a few times. Its antigen is currently unknown. The sample is drawn from a study of T cells after yellow fever vaccination. Across the study: The SMART-Seq v4 Ultra Low Input method served to prepare the low-cell-number fractions. Study results and caveats: Re-detected after boosting: most primary clones, almost 97% of CD4 and roughly 88% of CD8. The secondary response showed a weaker magnitude and a faster peak, day 5 versus 15.

TCRdb reprocessed the 5' RACE reads with MiXCR, giving one entry per CDR3 protein. In the table there are approximately 550,000 distinct CDR3 sequences, about a fifth of which are singletons. The TCR sequence derives from a man under 40 who received the YFV17D yellow fever vaccine. Sequenced here: PBMCs, sampled 15 days after the yellow fever booster vaccination.

This CDR3 reads CSASQGASGNTIYF. Written as DNA, the CDR3 is TGCAGTGCCTCACAGGGGGCGAGCGGAAACACCATATATTTT. This rearrangement joins TRBV20-1 to TRBJ1-3; TRBD1 matches 9 bases. The CDR3 contains 14 residues. The germline gives CDR1 DFQATT, CDR2 SNEGSKA (reference sequence). The V segment lost 6 bases and the J segment 4 bases; nucleotides outside the gene matches: 7.